Listed below are T cell receptor beta chains from one sample, sequenced in a study of control samples from healthy donors and cancer patients. TCRdb's table, derived via immunoSEQ multiplex PCR, lists solely in-frame clones and lacks some. The sample records fewer than 250,000 clones, about 90% being singletons. Source material: blood. Receptor source: a man aged 25-40 years in good health. The CDR3 runs from the conserved cysteine through the conserved F or W. D genes are given only for firm matches. Some rows mark clone size as missing; the rest say once, few, many or name a class of expanded clone.

-,TRBV29-1,-,TRBJ2-7,TGCAGCGTTGTTTGGAGAGGATCCTACGAGCAGTACTTC,CSVVWRGSYEQYF
-,TRBV12-3/TRBV12-4,TRBD2,TRBJ2-7,TGTGCCAGCAGTGCCGGGGGGTTGGGGGAGCAGTACTTC,CASSAGGLGEQYF
once,TRBV9,-,TRBJ2-2,TGTGCCAGCAGCCTTGGGACCTCCGGGACCGGGGAGCTGTTTTTT,CASSLGTSGTGELFF
-,TRBV30,-,TRBJ2-2,TGTGCCTGGAGTGTGGGGCTTGACACCGGGGAGCTGTTTTTT,CAWSVGLDTGELFF
-,TRBV5-1,-,TRBJ2-3,TGCGCCAGCAGTTTCCTCCGGGGGAACACAGATACGCAGTATTTT,CASSFLRGNTDTQYF
-,TRBV19,-,TRBJ2-2,TGTGCCAGTAGGTCAGGGCGGAACACCGGGGAGCTGTTTTTT,CASRSGRNTGELFF
-,TRBV5-5,-,TRBJ2-7,TGTGCCAGCAGCTTAAAATTACGGGGTGGGGACGAGCAGTACTTC,CASSLKLRGGDEQYF
-,TRBV6-1,TRBD1,TRBJ1-2,TGTGCCAGCAGTGAACAGGGGGCCTATGGCTACACCTTC,CASSEQGAYGYTF
-,TRBV5-1,-,TRBJ2-1,TGCGCCAGCAGCACAGGACCCTCCTACAATGAGCAGTTCTTC,CASSTGPSYNEQFF
-,TRBV5-6,-,TRBJ1-6,TGTGCCAGCAGCTTGGGGTTCCCGGGATCACCCCTCCACTTT,CASSLGFPGSPLHF
once,TRBV25-1,-,TRBJ1-6,TGTGCCAGCAGTGAATCAGACTCCTATAATTCACCCCTCCACTTT,CASSESDSYNSPLHF
-,TRBV18,TRBD1,TRBJ1-4,TGTGCCAGCTCAACACAGGGGGCAGATGAAAAACTGTTTTTT,CASSTQGADEKLFF
once,TRBV25-1,-,TRBJ2-2,TGTGCCAGCAGTCCCCGTCAGGGGCCGAAGACCGGGGAGCTGTTTTTT,CASSPRQGPKTGELFF
-,TRBV5-1,TRBD1,TRBJ2-7,TGCGCCAGCAGCTACACCGGGACAGGGGGCGACGAGCAGTACTTC,CASSYTGTGGDEQYF
-,TRBV3-1/TRBV3-2,TRBD1,TRBJ1-4,TGTGCCAGCAGCCAATATAACAGGGGTCGGGAAAAACTGTTTTTT,CASSQYNRGREKLFF
-,TRBV19,-,TRBJ2-1,TGTGCCAGTAGTATCGGCCACGTAAATGAGCAGTTCTTC,CASSIGHVNEQFF